The 25 T cell receptor beta chains reported below all come from one sample, sequenced in a study of shared clonotypes between healthy human individuals. Profiled with immunoSEQ multiplex PCR; TCRdb holds only in-frame clones, not every one. The sample lists millions of clones; over 85% were seen once. The sample taken for sequencing was naive CD4+ T cells from PBMCs. The subset: CD45RA+ positively selected. The receptors were sampled from a young man in good health. Some clones in this sample may be carry-over from other donors' samples.

This rearrangement joins TRBV30 to TRBJ1-1; D call uncertain. This CDR3 is built from 13 residues. V lost 0 bases and J 5 bases, leaving 10 bases between the germline ends. Germline CDR1 and CDR2: GTSNPN and SVGIG (reference sequence). CDR3 nucleotide sequence: TGTGCCTGGAGTGTCCACAGATGGACTGAAGCTTTCTTT. As protein: CAWSVHRWTEAFF.

This chain links TRBV28 with TRBJ2-7, with TRBD1 as a possible D gene (6 bases). The germline V gene encodes CDR1 MDHEN and CDR2 SYDVKM. Trimming left V 6 bases short and J 0 bases short, with 15 bases between. The CDR3 covers 15 residues. The CDR3 spells CASSISGASSYEQYF. CDR3 DNA sequence: TGTGCCAGCAGCATCTCAGGGGCGAGCTCCTACGAGCAGTACTTC.

CDR3 coding DNA: TGTGCCAGCAGCCCTCGGTACGAGACCCAGTACTTC. Translation gives CASSPRYETQYF. The V gene is TRBV6-5, the J gene TRBJ2-5; D is undetermined. Germline lookup yields CDR1 MNHEY and CDR2 SVGAGI. V lost 6 bases and J lost 5, with 10 bases in between. The CDR3 length is 12 residues.

This clone was recorded only once. In nucleotides, the CDR3 is TGTGCCAGCAGACTTAGCGGGAGAGGGGGAACAGATACGCAGTATTTT. Protein product: CASRLSGRGGTDTQYF. The rearrangement joins TRBV6-7 to TRBJ2-3; 9 nucleotides align to TRBD2. TRBV6-7 is marked as an open reading frame, function uncertain. This CDR3 has 16 amino acids. The V gene end was trimmed by 6 bases and the J gene end by 3 bases; junction bases not matched to a gene: 10.

The chain carries TRBV28 and TRBJ1-2; no clear D. CDR3 length: 15 residues. Trimming took off 7 bases at V and 1 base at J, with 16 bases between the two ends. Germline V gives CDR1 MDHEN, CDR2 SYDVKM. CDR3 amino acids: CASTTPGDLNYGYTF. The CDR3 DNA sequence: TGTGCCAGCACGACGCCAGGAGACCTTAACTATGGCTACACCTTC.

The chain has TRBV7-9 and TRBJ2-3; perhaps TRBD2 as D (5 bases). CDR3 length equals 15 residues. Per germline, CDR1 SEHNR and CDR2 FQNEAQ (reference sequence). The V and J ends lost 6 bases and 2 bases respectively, with 15 bases between them. This CDR3 reads CASRFGLLSTDTQYF. The CDR3, as DNA: TGTGCCAGCAGATTCGGACTCCTCTCCACAGATACGCAGTATTTT.

The CDR3 DNA follows: TGTGCCAGCAGTCCCCCGGGACAGCGCTCCTACGAGCAGTACTTC. It is translated as CASSPPGQRSYEQYF. The rearrangement joins TRBV6-6 to TRBJ2-7; 7 nucleotides line up with TRBD1. This CDR3 comprises 15 residues. Germline V gene lookup returns CDR1 MNHNY and CDR2 SVGAGI (reference sequence). V shed 5 bases, J shed 0 bases, and the junction held 7 bases outside the gene matches.

The V call is TRBV28, the J call TRBJ1-1; TRBD1 aligns across 9 bases. The CDR3 loop spans 15 amino acids. CDR1 is MDHEN, CDR2 SYDVKM, per germline. V was pared by 2 bases and J by 1 base, with 2 bases of the junction left unmatched. The CDR3: CASSLTGGSNTEAFF. The CDR3 coding sequence is TGTGCCAGCAGTTTAACAGGGGGCTCGAACACTGAAGCTTTCTTT.

This clone has only one observation. This rearrangement joins TRBV19 to TRBJ2-7; weak D call: TRBD1 (5 bases). The CDR3 length is 13 residues. Germline CDR1 reads LNHDA; CDR2 reads SQIVND (reference sequence). V was pared by 8 bases and J by 5 bases, with 16 bases between. The CDR3 DNA reads as TGTGCCAGTCGTACCAGGGATTTCCACGAGCAGTACTTC. Translating it yields CASRTRDFHEQYF.

Of note for this clone: The sample contains more than one DNA sequence encoding this CDR3. This rearrangement joins TRBV28 to TRBJ1-5, with D possibly being TRBD1 (5 bases). The ends were cut back, 6 bases at V and 4 bases at J, with 7 bases in the middle. This CDR3 contains 12 residues. CDR1 is MDHEN, CDR2 SYDVKM, per germline. The CDR3 sequence is CASRGGNQPQHF. The CDR3 DNA reads TGTGCCAGCAGGGGGGGTAATCAGCCCCAGCATTTT.

This chain uses TRBV5-1 with TRBJ1-4, with 7 bases identical to TRBD1. The J segment lost 8 bases and the V segment lost 4 bases, leaving 14 bases of the junction unmatched. Per the germline V gene, CDR1 is SGHRS and CDR2 is YFSETQ. CDR3 length equals 16 residues. CDR3 residues: CASSKGQALGEEKLFF. For the CDR3, the DNA is TGCGCCAGCAGCAAAGGACAGGCCCTCGGAGAGGAAAAACTGTTTTTT.

The rearrangement joins TRBV6-1 to TRBJ2-5; 12 bases match TRBD2. Germline assignment: CDR1 MNHNS and CDR2 SASEGT. The CDR3 has 19 amino acids. After removal of 3 bases from V and 5 bases from J, the junction contained 16 bases not matched to a gene. The CDR3 DNA follows: TGTGCCAGCAGTGACCATTGGGGCCGACTAGCGGGAGTCAAGGAGACCCAGTACTTC. It specifies CASSDHWGRLAGVKETQYF.

This chain joins TRBV2 and TRBJ2-1; 7 positions agree with TRBD2. This CDR3 region has 16 residues. V trimming: 4 bases; J trimming: 10 bases; junction bases outside the gene matches: 16. Germline V gives CDR1 SNHLY, CDR2 FYNNEI. The CDR3 DNA reads TGTGCCAGCAGTGTGGGCGGGAGTAGACCCTCGAGGGAGCAGTTCTTC. As protein: CASSVGGSRPSREQFF.

This sequence joins TRBV10-3 and TRBJ2-3, with 9 bases aligning to TRBD2. Germline V gives CDR1 ENHRY, CDR2 SYGVKD. J gave up 2 bases and V 6 bases, and 6 bases lay outside the gene matches. The CDR3 covers 15 residues. Here the CDR3 reads CAISLAGDPTDTQYF. The CDR3 DNA is TGTGCCATCAGCTTAGCGGGAGACCCCACAGATACGCAGTATTTT.

The rearrangement links TRBV6-5 to TRBJ2-7; 11 positions agree with TRBD1. Per germline, CDR1 MNHEY and CDR2 SVGAGI. The V gene end was trimmed by 4 bases and the J gene end by 7 bases; junction bases not matched to a gene: 6. The CDR3 sequence is 14 residues long. The CDR3 loop reads CASSSGTGGREQYF. The CDR3 region has the DNA TGTGCCAGCAGTTCCGGGACAGGGGGGCGAGAGCAGTACTTC.

The CDR3 coding sequence is TGTGCCAGCAGCCTGTCCGGGAATACGCAGTATTTT. Its translation: CASSLSGNTQYF. This chain uses TRBV5-6 with TRBJ2-3, with D possibly being TRBD2 (5 bases). The germline V gene encodes CDR1 SGHDT and CDR2 YYEEEE. V was clipped by 4 bases and J by 7 bases, with 10 bases between them. This CDR3 region has 12 residues.

This rearrangement joins TRBV6-1 to TRBJ1-2; D gene uncertain. This CDR3 contains 13 residues. Germline CDR1 reads MNHNS; CDR2 reads SASEGT. With 6 bases removed from V and 3 bases from J, the gap between germline ends came to 11 bases. The CDR3 coding sequence is TGTGCCAGCAGGGACCCGGGCCACTATGGCTACACCTTC. Translated: CASRDPGHYGYTF.

The chain recombines TRBV18 with TRBJ1-1; no firm D call. The CDR3 totals 14 residues. CDR1 and CDR2 (germline): KGHSH, LQKENI. V was clipped by 2 bases and J by 4 bases, with 11 bases between them. Here the CDR3 reads CASSPWSSPTEAFF. CDR3 sequence (DNA): TGTGCCAGCTCACCATGGTCGAGTCCCACTGAAGCTTTCTTT. Complete variable domain (other parts from reference TRBV18 and TRBJ1-1): NAGVMQNPRHLVRRRGQEARLRCSPMKGHSHVYWYRQLPEEGLKFMVYLQKENIIDESGMPKERFSAEFPKEGPSILRIQQVVRGDSAAYFCASSPWSSPTEAFFGQGTRLTVV.

This clone has just one count. The V and J genes are TRBV21-1 and TRBJ2-7; the table names TRBD2, a call not compared with the DNA. TRBV21-1 is assigned pseudogene status. The CDR3 length is 15 residues. CDR3 in amino acids: CASSSPAGGAYEQYF. The CDR3 DNA reads as TGTGCCAGCAGCTCGCCAGCGGGGGGGGCCTACGAGCAGTACTTC.

This chain connects TRBV28 to TRBJ2-7; 8 bases map to TRBD1. J gave up 5 bases and V 3 bases, and 15 bases lay outside the gene matches. Germline CDR1 MDHEN, CDR2 SYDVKM. The CDR3 contains 17 residues. The chain's CDR3 is CASSFLGLQGAKDEQYF. CDR3 DNA: TGTGCCAGCAGTTTTTTGGGTTTGCAGGGGGCTAAGGACGAGCAGTACTTC.

J is TRBJ1-4 and V is TRBV28; the match to TRBD1 covers 7 bases. Looked up from germline, CDR1 is MDHEN and CDR2 is SYDVKM. The junction had 14 bases not matched to a gene; V was cut back by 8 bases and J by 8 bases. CDR3 length equals 15 residues. CDR3 sequence reads: CASCIIGGVGEKLFF. The CDR3 nucleotides are TGTGCCAGCTGTATTATAGGGGGCGTAGGGGAAAAACTGTTTTTT.

The DNA for the CDR3 is TGTGCCAGCAGCCCCGGCAGGGGCCCCACTAATGAAAAACTGTTTTTT. Translating it yields CASSPGRGPTNEKLFF. The chain has TRBV9 and TRBJ1-4, with D perhaps matching TRBD1 (6 bases). The germline gives CDR1 SGDLS, CDR2 YYNGEE. CDR3 size: 16 residues. Trimming took 4 bases from V and 2 from J, leaving 15 bases between them.

The V call is TRBV28, the J call TRBJ2-7, with 12 bases identical to TRBD2. V shed 6 bases and J 1 base; nucleotides not matched to a gene: 7. The CDR3 sequence is 16 residues long. CDR1 is MDHEN and CDR2 is SYDVKM in the germline V gene. Here the CDR3 DNA reads TGTGCCAGCAGCGACCCTAGCGGGAGGGGGTCCTACGAGCAGTACTTC. Encoded protein: CASSDPSGRGSYEQYF.

The V gene is TRBV5-1, the J gene TRBJ1-4, with no clear D. V dropped 4 bases and J dropped 7 bases, with 11 bases sitting between them. In germline, CDR1 is SGHRS, CDR2 YFSETQ. The CDR3 totals 13 residues. The CDR3 coding sequence is TGCGCCAGCAGCCAAAGAGGGAGTGAAAAACTGTTTTTT. It codes for CASSQRGSEKLFF.

J is TRBJ2-2 and V is TRBV11-2; the match to TRBD2 covers 11 bases. V shed 4 bases, J shed 5 bases, and the junction held 9 bases outside the gene matches. This CDR3 spans 17 amino acids. Germline V gene sequence: CDR1 SGHAT, CDR2 FQNNGV. CDR3 protein: CASSSPPGLADTGELFF. The CDR3 nucleotides read TGTGCCAGCAGCTCCCCCCCGGGACTAGCGGATACCGGGGAGCTGTTTTTT.